These T cell receptor beta chains were read from a single sample in a study of control samples from healthy donors and cancer patients. Data came from immunoSEQ multiplex PCR; TCRdb stores just in-frame clones and leaves some out. The table shows 70,000 to 85,000 clones, with around 80% occurring only once. The sequencing sample was made of PBMCs. These receptors were taken from a man between 60 and 70 years old with head and neck cancer. CDR3s include the opening cysteine and the closing phenylalanine or tryptophan. A D gene is named only where the DNA matches it firmly. Not all rows give a size; the values are once, few, many and, for expanded clones, a class.

TRBJ2-5,TRBD2,TRBV2,NA,CASSDFPGGETQYF,TGTGCCAGCAGTGATTTCCCCGGGGGGGAGACCCAGTACTTC
TRBJ2-1,NA,TRBV14,large,CASSPDRNEQFF,TGTGCCAGCAGCCCTGACCGCAATGAGCAGTTCTTC
TRBJ2-7,NA,TRBV7-9,NA,CASGGFNYEQYF,TGTGCCAGCGGAGGCTTCAACTACGAGCAGTACTTC
TRBJ1-1,TRBD1,TRBV19,NA,CASSNHERTGGAFF,TGTGCCAGTAGTAACCACGAACGGACAGGCGGAGCTTTCTTT
TRBJ2-7,NA,TRBV7-9,once,CASSFGGGPYEQYF,TGTGCCAGCAGCTTTGGGGGGGGCCCCTACGAGCAGTACTTC
TRBJ2-5,NA,TRBV28,once,CASSSTSEYQETQYF,TGTGCCAGCAGTTCGACTAGTGAGTACCAAGAGACCCAGTACTTC
TRBJ2-1,TRBD2,TRBV19,NA,CASSNRLAVYNEQFF,TGTGCCAGTAGTAACCGACTAGCGGTCTACAATGAGCAGTTCTTC
TRBJ2-1,NA,TRBV19,once,CASSPLSGTDYNEQFF,TGTGCCAGTAGCCCCCTTAGCGGGACAGACTACAATGAGCAGTTCTTC
TRBJ2-2,TRBD1,TRBV19,few,CASSTRGRPTGELFF,TGTGCCAGTAGTACCAGGGGGCGGCCCACCGGGGAGCTGTTTTTT
TRBJ1-5,NA,TRBV18,NA,CASSPMDSNQPQHF,TGTGCCAGCTCACCAATGGACAGCAATCAGCCCCAGCATTTT
TRBJ1-4,NA,TRBV4-1,NA,CASSQAQGTSYEKLFF,TGCGCCAGCAGCCAAGCCCAGGGGACATCGTATGAAAAACTGTTTTTT
TRBJ2-1,NA,TRBV6-5,NA,CASKTTRDPWNEQFF,TGTGCCAGCAAAACCACCCGGGACCCCTGGAATGAGCAGTTCTTC
TRBJ1-6,NA,TRBV7-2,NA,CASSSRQVGGNSPLHF,TGTGCCAGCAGCTCCCGACAGGTGGGGGGTAATTCACCCCTCCACTTT
TRBJ2-3,NA,TRBV11-1,once,CASSRGGGMVDTQYF,TGTGCCAGCAGCAGAGGCGGTGGGATGGTAGATACGCAGTATTTT
TRBJ2-2,TRBD1,TRBV11-2,NA,CASSRTGLTGELFF,TGTGCCAGCAGCAGGACAGGGCTCACCGGGGAGCTGTTTTTT